The table lists the clone carrying this T cell receptor beta chain with many counts. Antigen: not known. The sample belongs to a study of T cell responses to AZD1222 COVID-19 vaccine. Findings and limits, study-wide: Researchers report vaccine-associated CD4 TCRs spanning spike, with dominance at 160-218 and 743-854. Nearly half of unique spike-specific TCRs reportedly avoided B.1.351 and B.1.1.7 mutated regions. Spike-specific TCRs gained breadth and depth after people received two AZD1222 doses. The donor cohort was predominantly white British with a female majority, and clonal diversity may have been underestimated.

Using immunoSEQ multiplex PCR, the repertoire was profiled, and TCRdb retains in-frame clones only, with some absent. The sample lists about 120,000 clones, 80% to 95% occurring once. CDR1 is MNHEY and CDR2 is SVGEGT in the germline V gene. This CDR3 contains 15 residues. V was pared by 0 bases and J by 4 bases, with 4 bases of the junction left unmatched. This TCR was recovered from an adult in good health. The chain has TRBV6-2 or TRBV6-3 and TRBJ2-3; 7 bases fit TRBD2. The sample here was peripheral blood, taken on day 0 of MenACWY control vaccination. CDR3 in amino acids: CASSYSASGPDTQYF. In DNA, the CDR3 is TGTGCCAGCAGTTACTCGGCTAGCGGACCAGATACGCAGTATTTT.